This is a list of T cell receptor beta chains from one sample in a study of T-cell memory formation after mild COVID-19. Using its own MiXCR run on the 5' RACE reads, TCRdb lists one record per CDR3 protein. In the table there are 580,000 or so distinct CDR3 sequences, about 18% of which are singletons. The source material was PBMCs or a T cell subset sorted from them (not recorded which). The receptor set was obtained from an adult woman who had mild COVID-19 (a few samples of this study predate the infection). Cell type and time point are not known. CDR3s include the opening cysteine and the closing phenylalanine or tryptophan. Fields, in order: V gene, J gene, D gene, clone size, CDR3 protein, CDR3 DNA. D genes are given only for firm matches. Rows may omit the clone size; those that give it use once, few, many or a size class.

TRBV29-1	TRBJ2-1	.	few	CSVEEASRYEQFF	TGCAGCGTTGAAGAAGCTAGCCGGTATGAGCAGTTCTTC
TRBV9	TRBJ2-5	.	.	CASSSRPGLRWETQYF	TGTGCCAGCAGCTCCCGACCGGGTCTAAGGTGGGAGACCCAGTACTTC
TRBV6-5	TRBJ2-7	TRBD1	.	CASSLTGGGSYEQYF	TGTGCCAGCAGTTTAACAGGGGGAGGCTCCTACGAGCAGTACTTC
TRBV27	TRBJ2-7	TRBD1	.	CASSPRTGGWYEQYF	TGTGCCAGCAGTCCCAGGACAGGCGGTTGGTACGAGCAGTACTTC
TRBV24-1	TRBJ2-7	TRBD1	few	CATSDAGTGAYEQYF	TGTGCCACCAGTGATGCCGGGACAGGGGCCTACGAGCAGTACTTC
TRBV5-1	TRBJ2-2	TRBD2	.	CASSRGTSGASNTGELFF	TGCGCCAGCAGCAGAGGGACTAGCGGGGCTTCGAACACCGGGGAGCTGTTTTTT
TRBV7-9	TRBJ1-5	.	.	CASSWTSNQPQHF	TGTGCCAGCAGCTGGACATCAAATCAGCCCCAGCATTTT
TRBV12-3/TRBV12-4	TRBJ2-1	.	.	CASSFGGPWDEQFF	TGTGCCAGCAGTTTTGGGGGGCCTTGGGATGAGCAGTTCTTC
TRBV24-1	TRBJ1-2	.	few	CATSDYSDGPNYGYTF	TGTGCCACCAGTGACTATTCCGACGGCCCTAACTATGGCTACACCTTC
TRBV5-5	TRBJ2-1	.	.	CASSLVGQGGYNEQFF	TGTGCCAGCAGTCTGGTGGGCCAGGGTGGTTACAATGAGCAGTTCTTC
TRBV24-1	TRBJ2-3	TRBD1	few	CATSDLGQGLKTDTQYF	TGTGCCACCAGTGATTTGGGACAGGGACTGAAAACAGATACGCAGTATTTT
TRBV5-1	TRBJ1-6	.	.	CASSMDAPPLHF	TGCGCCAGCAGCATGGACGCTCCACCCCTCCACTTT
TRBV2	TRBJ2-3	.	few	CASSPQGSTQYF	TGTGCCAGCAGTCCCCAGGGGAGTACGCAGTATTTT
TRBV18	TRBJ1-2	TRBD1	.	CASSPGQGSDYGYTF	TGTGCCAGCTCACCTGGACAGGGTTCGGACTATGGCTACACCTTC
TRBV15	TRBJ1-2	.	few	CATSPAGQSYGYTF	TGTGCCACCAGTCCTGCAGGACAGAGCTATGGCTACACCTTC
TRBV20-1	TRBJ2-3	TRBD1	few	CSARTGQGVDTQYF	TGCAGTGCTAGGACGGGACAGGGGGTTGATACGCAGTATTTT
TRBV6-5	TRBJ1-2	.	few	CASSSFGTASFGYTF	TGTGCCAGCAGTTCATTTGGTACAGCCTCCTTTGGCTACACCTTC
TRBV29-1	TRBJ1-1	.	few	CNPEPPLVGFF	TGCAACCCCGAGCCCCCTCTTGTTGGTTTCTTT
TRBV5-5	TRBJ1-1	.	.	CASSYYGEENTEAFF	TGTGCCAGCAGCTATTATGGTGAGGAGAACACTGAAGCTTTCTTT
TRBV12-3/TRBV12-4	TRBJ1-2	.	few	CASYSGWGDGYTF	TGTGCCAGCTACTCGGGTTGGGGAGATGGCTACACCTTC
TRBV5-5	TRBJ2-5	TRBD1	.	CASSFDPTGKLYF	TGTGCCAGCAGCTTTGATCCGACAGGGAAGCTGTACTTC
TRBV12-3/TRBV12-4	TRBJ2-1	.	.	CATQTEISYNEQFF	TGTGCCACCCAGACAGAAATCTCCTACAATGAGCAGTTCTTC
TRBV12-5	TRBJ1-2	.	few	CASGFSANYGYTF	TGTGCTAGTGGTTTCTCAGCCAACTATGGCTACACCTTC
TRBV21-1	TRBJ1-2	.	few	CASYQGSGYTF	TGTGCCAGTTATCAGGGTAGCGGCTACACCTTC
TRBV7-3	TRBJ2-1	.	many	CASSLGPARPHNEQFF	TGTGCCAGCAGCTTGGGCCCCGCTCGACCCCACAATGAGCAGTTCTTC
TRBV15	TRBJ1-2	.	.	CATSRESRIDGYTF	TGTGCCACCAGCAGAGAGAGCAGGATCGATGGCTACACCTTC